This TCR beta chain was captured in a study of post-analysis software for immune sequencing data. The study's findings and limits: Multiple sclerosis was associated with a significant reduction in normalized Chao1 diversity relative to controls. Five or six TRBV segments, TRBV5-6, TRBV5-1 and TRBV20-1 among them, were found more frequent in patients than controls.

This clonotype was counted a few times. Its cognate antigen is unknown. Researchers reported that TCR beta cDNA libraries carried unique molecular identifiers. About 500,000 cDNA molecules were obtained per 1 to 10 million input T cells. TCRdb redid the calling of the PCR reads with MiXCR, one entry per CDR3 protein. The data contain about 380,000 distinct CDR3 sequences, about a third of them singletons. The CDR3 sequence is 15 residues long. In germline, CDR1 is SGHRS, CDR2 YFSETQ. Trimming removed 4 bases from V and 1 base from J, with 14 bases in between. The sample consisted of blood. The chain combines TRBV5-1 with TRBJ2-5; no reliable D call. The clonotype originates from a girl aged 10 to 17 with multiple sclerosis. The CDR3 protein is CASSAVLDPQETQYF. The CDR3 DNA follows: TGCGCCAGCAGCGCGGTACTCGATCCCCAAGAGACCCAGTACTTC.